These 9 T cell receptor beta chains originate from one sample sequenced in a study of cytomegalovirus exposure and HLA in healthy donors. 60 Vbeta and 13 Jbeta primers were used in PCR. The method was immunoSEQ multiplex PCR; TCRdb's version includes in-frame clones alone and lacks a portion of them. This sample has some 170,000 clones, with over 70% found just once. The sample taken for sequencing was PBMCs. Receptors were obtained from a male donor in good health and CMV-seronegative.

The chain joins TRBV9 to TRBJ1-5; 9 bases agree with TRBD1. In germline, CDR1 is SGDLS, CDR2 YYNGEE. The CDR3 totals 15 residues. V was clipped by 2 bases and J by 10 bases; unmatched bases: 10. The CDR3 reads CASSVSSGQGDPQHF. CDR3 DNA sequence: TGTGCCAGCAGCGTTTCCTCGGGACAGGGTGATCCCCAGCATTTT.

V is TRBV2 and J is TRBJ2-7, with 8 bases fitting TRBD1. V lost 5 bases and J lost 3; bases outside the gene matches: 3. Per germline, CDR1 SNHLY and CDR2 FYNNEI. This CDR3 contains 13 residues. CDR3 coding DNA: TGTGCCAGCAGTATACAGGGGGACTACGAGCAGTACTTC. This gives the protein CASSIQGDYEQYF.

The V gene is TRBV5-5, the J gene TRBJ1-5, with unresolved D. The CDR3 is 15 amino acids. The V end was cut by 0 bases, the J end by 2 bases, with 9 bases between. From germline, CDR1 is SGHKS and CDR2 YYEKEE (reference sequence). This chain's CDR3 is CASSLGRSGNQPQHF. The CDR3 DNA follows: TGTGCCAGCAGCTTGGGCAGGTCGGGCAATCAGCCCCAGCATTTT.

The chain employs TRBV6-5 and TRBJ1-6; D ambiguous. Trimming cost V 2 bases and J 0 bases, with 8 bases left between them. This CDR3 contains 16 residues. Germline loops: CDR1 MNHEY, CDR2 SVGAGI. CDR3 bases: TGTGCCAGCAGTTACACGGGAAGCTCCTATAATTCACCCCTCCACTTT. This gives the protein CASSYTGSSYNSPLHF.

The chain uses TRBV7-2 and TRBJ1-5; D may be TRBD1 (6 bases). V lost 1 base to trimming and J lost 6 bases, with 10 bases between them. Looked up from germline, CDR1 is SGHTA and CDR2 is FQGNSA. This CDR3 is built from 14 residues. In DNA form, the CDR3 reads TGTGCCAGCAGCTTAGGGGGGGGCGGTCAGCCCCAGCATTTT. Its protein is CASSLGGGGQPQHF.

V gene TRBV27 combines with J gene TRBJ1-1, with 10 nucleotides matching TRBD1. This CDR3 contains 16 residues. CDR1 and CDR2 from the germline V gene are MNHEY and SMNVEV (reference sequence). V lost 5 bases and J lost 3; bases outside the gene matches: 9. CDR3 loop: CASSNIFGQGDTEAFF. As DNA, the CDR3 is TGTGCCAGCAGTAATATTTTCGGACAGGGGGACACTGAAGCTTTCTTT.

CDR3 sequence (DNA): TGTGCCAGCAGCTTATTAGCGCCCTACGAGCAGTACTTC. Translation: CASSLLAPYEQYF. The rearrangement links TRBV5-6 to TRBJ2-5; D might be TRBD2 (5 bases). The J call is doubtful: the DNA matches TRBJ2-7 better. The CDR3 runs to 13 residues. CDR1 is SGHDT, CDR2 YYEEEE, per germline.

The rearrangement joins TRBV28 to TRBJ1-5, with 9 positions matching TRBD1. The CDR3 loop spans 14 amino acids. V shed 8 bases and J 1 base; nucleotides not matched to a gene: 3. In germline, CDR1 is MDHEN, CDR2 SYDVKM. The CDR3 here is CASAQGASNQPQHF. CDR3 coding DNA: TGTGCCAGCGCACAGGGGGCAAGCAATCAGCCCCAGCATTTT.

The V call is TRBV11-2, the J call TRBJ2-1; D is unclear. Germline CDR1 and CDR2: SGHAT and FQNNGV. With 4 bases removed from V and 8 bases from J, the gap between germline ends came to 6 bases. This CDR3 region has 11 residues. The CDR3 sequence: CASSSFYEQFF. CDR3 nucleotide sequence: TGTGCCAGCAGCTCCTTCTATGAGCAGTTCTTC.